The 25 T cell receptor beta chains in this list originate from one sample, sequenced in a study of identical twins. TCRdb used MiXCR to reprocess the 5' RACE reads, holding one entry per CDR3 protein. The profile shows hundreds of thousands of distinct CDR3 sequences, roughly a quarter of them singletons. The sample was also linked to a second study, of T cells expressing NK-cell markers.

The sequencing input was CD4+ T cells sorted from blood. The receptors shown here come from a woman aged 18-30 years in good health.

This clonotype was detected a few times. This chain links TRBV7-2 with TRBJ2-3; D gene ambiguous. The V and J ends lost 5 bases and 8 bases respectively, with 14 bases between them. Germline lookup yields CDR1 SGHTA and CDR2 FQGNSA. The CDR3 totals 13 residues. The CDR3 loop is CASSDDRFGTQYF. The CDR3 bases are TGTGCCAGCAGCGACGACCGTTTCGGTACGCAGTATTTT.

The V and J genes are TRBV15 and TRBJ2-7, with 8 bases lining up with TRBD2. The CDR3 is 15 residues long. V was clipped by 4 bases and J by 5 bases; unmatched bases: 10. Germline V gene sequence: CDR1 LNHNV, CDR2 YYDKDF (reference sequence). The CDR3 region is CATSTLTGGLNEQYF. CDR3 nucleotide sequence: TGTGCCACCAGCACTCTCACGGGAGGGTTGAACGAGCAGTACTTC.

This clonotype was seen a single time. The junction departs from the called germline gene at one end, perhaps through a read error. The chain is built from TRBV20-1 and TRBJ2-3; 8 bases are a match to TRBD2. The CDR3 is made up of 16 amino acids. The germline V gene has CDR1 DFQATT and CDR2 SNEGSKA (reference sequence). CDR3 DNA sequence: TGCAGTGCGAGGGCCCTACTAGCGGAGCACACAGATACGCAGTACTTT. Its protein product is CSARALLAEHTDTQYF.

The chain carries TRBV20-1 and TRBJ2-1; TRBD2 agrees at 8 bases. V was clipped by 5 bases and J by 3 bases; unmatched bases: 3. This CDR3 is built from 13 residues. Germline assignment: CDR1 DFQATT and CDR2 SNEGSKA (reference sequence). CDR3 nucleotides: TGCAGTGCTTATAGCGGGAACTACAATGAGCAGTTCTTC. As protein: CSAYSGNYNEQFF.

This sequence joins TRBV5-1 and TRBJ2-1; 8 positions agree with TRBD2. Germline trimming cut 5 bases from V and 7 bases from J; bases unmatched to any gene: 11. The CDR3 consists of 15 residues. In germline, CDR1 is SGHRS, CDR2 YFSETQ. The CDR3 nucleotides read TGCGCCAGCAGAGCGGGAGATCGGTATCGGAATGAGCAGTTCTTC. Translation: CASRAGDRYRNEQFF. The entire variable domain, with the rest obtained from reference TRBV5-1 and TRBJ2-1, is as follows: KAGVTQTPRYLIKTRGQQVTLSCSPISGHRSVSWYQQTPGQGLQFLFEYFSETQRNKGNFPGRFSGRQFSNSRSEMNVSTLELGDSALYLCASRAGDRYRNEQFFGPGTRLTVL.

DNA of the CDR3: TGTGCCAGCAGGTCAGGACTCGGCCAGCCCCAGCATTTT. Translated, it gives CASRSGLGQPQHF. This chain joins TRBV6-2 or TRBV6-3 and TRBJ1-5, with no clear D. V was shortened by 6 bases and J by 7 bases, with 13 bases between the two germline ends. CDR3 size: 13 residues. CDR1 is MNHEY, CDR2 SVGEGT, per germline.

The chain recombines TRBV12-3 or TRBV12-4 with TRBJ2-3, with TRBD2 matching over 8 bases. The V segment lost 6 bases and the J segment 7 bases; nucleotides outside the gene matches: 12. This CDR3 region has 15 residues. In nucleotides, the CDR3 is TGTGCCAGCAGCCGTCAGCGGGGGACGGTAAATACGCAGTATTTT. This translates into CASSRQRGTVNTQYF.

V and J are TRBV20-1 and TRBJ2-7; D unresolved. Trimming left V 3 bases short and J 7 bases short, with 22 bases between. The CDR3 extends over 15 amino acids. Germline V gene lookup returns CDR1 DFQATT and CDR2 SNEGSKA (reference sequence). The CDR3 reads CSASPPTHQKLEQYF. The DNA for the CDR3 is TGCAGTGCTAGCCCACCCACGCATCAAAAGCTTGAGCAGTACTTC.

V usage is TRBV20-1 and J usage is TRBJ2-3; D is uncertain. The CDR3 consists of 14 residues. The V gene's germline CDR1 is DFQATT and CDR2 SNEGSKA (reference sequence). Trimming shortened V by 5 bases and J by 0 bases, and 12 bases separated the two germline ends. CDR3 loop: CSAPSTASTDTQYF. The CDR3 region has the DNA TGCAGTGCTCCCAGCACAGCTAGCACAGATACGCAGTATTTT.

This clonotype was picked up many times. The chain has TRBV29-1 and TRBJ2-3, with 7 bases identical to TRBD2. Germline V lookup: CDR1 SQVTM, CDR2 ANQGSEA. J was trimmed by 1 base and V by 4 bases; bases with no gene match: 8. The CDR3 has 15 amino acids. The CDR3 DNA reads as TGCAGCGTTGCCCGGAGTGGGAGGGGCACAGATACGCAGTATTTT. This gives the protein CSVARSGRGTDTQYF.

V gene TRBV6-1 combines with J gene TRBJ1-5; D ambiguous. Germline V gene lookup returns CDR1 MNHNS and CDR2 SASEGT. V gave up 8 bases and J gave up 0 bases, with 11 bases separating them. This CDR3 has 14 amino acids. DNA of the CDR3: TGTGCCAGCTCGGACGGACTTAGCAATCAGCCCCAGCATTTT. It encodes CASSDGLSNQPQHF.

The chain recombines TRBV12-3 or TRBV12-4 with TRBJ1-1; a possible D gene is TRBD1 (5 bases). This CDR3 is 14 amino acids long. V was clipped by 3 bases and J by 4 bases, with 12 bases between them. The CDR3 coding sequence is TGTGCCAGCAGTTTCAGGGATGTAGGCACTGAAGCTTTCTTT. Amino acids: CASSFRDVGTEAFF.

In its sample, this clonotype was seen a few times. This chain links TRBV15 with TRBJ2-7; 7 bases are a match to TRBD1. The CDR3 runs 14 residues. Looked up from germline, CDR1 is LNHNV and CDR2 is YYDKDF (reference sequence). V was clipped by 4 bases and J by 4 bases; unmatched bases: 7. CDR3 coding DNA: TGTGCCACCAGCACCGGGACAGATACTTACGAGCAGTACTTC. Protein product: CATSTGTDTYEQYF.

This clonotype turned up a few times. The rearrangement uses TRBV2 and TRBJ2-3; the D is unclear. The length of the CDR3 is 12 residues. Looked up from germline, CDR1 is SNHLY and CDR2 is FYNNEI. With 4 bases removed from V and 4 bases from J, the gap between germline ends came to 6 bases. In DNA form, the CDR3 reads TGTGCCAGCAGTGTTGTCCCAGATACGCAGTATTTT. Its translation: CASSVVPDTQYF.

This clonotype has a handful of counts. V is TRBV12-3 or TRBV12-4 and J is TRBJ2-3; weak D call: TRBD1 (6 bases). This CDR3 has 14 residues. Trimming took 10 bases from V and 0 from J, leaving 14 bases between them. The CDR3 DNA reads as TGTGCCACTAATGCAGGGGTGAGCACAGATACGCAGTATTTT. It translates to CATNAGVSTDTQYF.

This sequence joins TRBV1 and TRBJ2-2. TRBV1 has pseudogene status. The CDR3 sequence is 19 residues long. The CDR3 region is CTSSQDINGGMVNTGELFF. As DNA, the CDR3 is TGCACCAGCAGCCAAGATATAAACGGTGGGATGGTGAACACCGGGGAGCTGTTTTTT.

This clonotype was recorded a few times. This sequence joins TRBV4-3 and TRBJ2-7; 7 bases agree with TRBD2. Trimming cost V 2 bases and J 4 bases; bases outside gene matches: 8. The germline V gene has CDR1 LGHNA and CDR2 YSLEER. The CDR3 covers 15 residues. CDR3 coding DNA: TGCGCCAGCAGCCAATCTGCTAGCGGAAATTACGAGCAGTACTTC. Translating gives CASSQSASGNYEQYF.

This chain joins TRBV5-1 and TRBJ1-1, with D tentatively TRBD1 (5 bases). Trimming cost V 0 bases and J 7 bases, with 13 bases left between them. Germline V CDR1 and CDR2: SGHRS, YFSETQ. CDR3 length equals 14 residues. The CDR3 spells CASSLGVTTGEAFF. The CDR3 coding sequence is TGCGCCAGCAGCTTGGGTGTGACAACAGGTGAAGCTTTCTTT.

This clonotype was observed a handful of times. The gene calls are TRBV20-1 and TRBJ2-1; 9 bases are a match to TRBD2. This CDR3 has 15 residues. The V segment lost 5 bases and the J segment 6 bases; nucleotides outside the gene matches: 11. CDR1 and CDR2 from the germline V gene are DFQATT and SNEGSKA (reference sequence). For the CDR3, the DNA is TGCAGTGCTTACATGGCCGGGACTAGCTTCAATGAGCAGTTCTTC. Protein product: CSAYMAGTSFNEQFF.

The V call is TRBV20-1, the J call TRBJ1-5, with D perhaps matching TRBD1 (6 bases). The CDR3 runs 18 residues. Trimming pared 0 bases from V and 7 bases from J, leaving 25 bases between. The germline gives CDR1 DFQATT, CDR2 SNEGSKA (reference sequence). This chain's CDR3 is CSARDRYRGLISPQPQHF. For the CDR3, the DNA is TGCAGTGCTAGAGATAGATACCGGGGGCTGATTTCCCCACAGCCCCAGCATTTT.

This rearrangement joins TRBV29-1 to TRBJ2-7; possible D gene TRBD1, 5 bases. Trimming stripped 0 bases from V and 5 bases from J, with 20 bases between. From germline, CDR1 is SQVTM and CDR2 ANQGSEA. The CDR3 consists of 16 residues. CDR3 region: CSVEDQGLPGNDEQYF. In nucleotides, the CDR3 is TGCAGCGTTGAAGATCAGGGCCTCCCTGGAAACGACGAGCAGTACTTC.

There are many counts of this clonotype. The chain recombines TRBV5-1 with TRBJ2-7; D gene uncertain. Germline CDR1 reads SGHRS; CDR2 reads YFSETQ. V was clipped by 2 bases and J by 3 bases, with 9 bases between them. This CDR3 region has 13 residues. The CDR3 spells CASSLGPGYEQYF. The DNA of the CDR3 is TGCGCCAGCAGCTTAGGTCCGGGCTACGAGCAGTACTTC.

The rearrangement joins TRBV5-1 to TRBJ1-1, with D unclear. This CDR3 spans 14 amino acids. Germline V gene data show CDR1 as SGHRS and CDR2 as YFSETQ. The V end was cut by 0 bases, the J end by 3 bases, with 9 bases between. The CDR3 DNA reads TGCGCCAGCAGCTTGGAGGTTAGGGACACTGAAGCTTTCTTT. Protein sequence: CASSLEVRDTEAFF.

V gene TRBV20-1 combines with J gene TRBJ2-1; D unresolved. Trimming removed 4 bases from V and 5 bases from J, with 6 bases in between. Germline CDR1 is DFQATT and CDR2 is SNEGSKA (reference sequence). The CDR3 covers 11 residues. CDR3 amino acids: CSAKRHNEQFF. In nucleotides, the CDR3 is TGCAGTGCTAAGAGACACAATGAGCAGTTCTTC.

The V and J genes are TRBV7-2 and TRBJ2-7; D tentatively fits TRBD1 or TRBD2 (5 bases each). There are 14 residues in the CDR3. The ends were cut back, 4 bases at V and 7 bases at J, with 17 bases in the middle. CDR1 is SGHTA, CDR2 FQGNSA, per germline. The chain's CDR3 is CASSWDPGSREQYF. DNA for the CDR3: TGTGCCAGCAGCTGGGACCCAGGGTCCCGGGAGCAGTACTTC.